These 24 T cell receptor delta chains came from one sample sequenced in a study of gamma-delta chains in newborns, infants, children. TCRdb redid clone calling on the reads using CATT. The sample yields just over 1,000 delta-chain clones, about 1.3% seen once. The sample was blood. Source of these receptors: a child in good health.

This clone showed up just a few times. The chain links TRDV2 to TRDJ1, with 7 bases matching TRDD3. V gave up 3 bases and J gave up 0 bases; unmatched junction bases: 12. The germline gives CDR1 GEAIGNYY, CDR2 EKD. The length of the CDR3 is 17 residues. The CDR3 nucleotides read TGTGCCTGTGACGGACCATTGGGGGAAAGGGACACCGATAAACTCATCTTT. Protein product: CACDGPLGERDTDKLIF.

This clone is deemed large. The rearrangement joins TRDV2 to TRDJ1; perhaps TRDD3 as D (6 bases). Germline CDR1 and CDR2: GEAIGNYY and EKD. Trimming took 1 base from V and 0 from J, leaving 11 bases between them. This CDR3 spans 15 amino acids. CDR3 DNA sequence: TGTGCCTGTGACACTCTGGGGACCGACACCGATAAACTCATCTTT. Residues: CACDTLGTDTDKLIF.

In regard to this clone: The protein TCRdb gives is from a much larger clone and does not agree with this DNA's translation at residue 11, likely a read error; the protein shown here comes from the DNA. This sequence joins TRDV2 and TRDJ1; 9 positions match TRDD3. The germline V gene encodes CDR1 GEAIGNYY and CDR2 EKD. V lost 2 bases and J lost 1; bases outside the gene matches: 10. The CDR3 consists of 17 residues. The CDR3 protein is CACDSLGDQYTTDKLIF. The CDR3 DNA follows: TGTGCCTGTGACAGTCTGGGGGATCAATATACCACCGATAAACTCATCTTT.

As to this clone: This may be a read error, as it is one base from a much larger clone. This chain uses TRDV2 with TRDJ1, with TRDD3 as a possible D gene (5 bases). Trimming took 2 bases from V and 3 from J, leaving 18 bases between them. CDR1 is GEAIGNYY and CDR2 is EKD in the germline V gene. The length of the CDR3 is 16 residues. CDR3 protein: CACDNLWDRDADKLIF. The CDR3 bases are TGTGCCTGTGACAACCTCTGGGATCGAGACGCCGATAAACTCATCTTT.

This clone turned up a few times. TCRdb records a much larger clone's protein for this DNA, with a difference at residue 10 that likely arises from a read error; the protein given is the translation of the DNA. The chain has TRDV2 and TRDJ3, with a weak D call TRDD3 (6 bases). Looked up from germline, CDR1 is GEAIGNYY and CDR2 is EKD. Trimming stripped 0 bases from V and 2 bases from J, with 13 bases between. This CDR3 contains 18 residues. CDR3: CACDTWGPSPWDTRQMFF. As DNA, the CDR3 is TGTGCCTGTGACACCTGGGGGCCTAGCCCCTGGGACACCCGACAGATGTTTTTC.

Turning to this clone: A much larger clone sits a single nucleotide away, making a read error possible. The chain couples TRDV2 to TRDJ1, with 7 bases that match TRDD3. Germline V gene lookup returns CDR1 GEAIGNYY and CDR2 EKD. The CDR3 covers 20 residues. Here the CDR3 DNA reads TGTGCCTTTGACACGCTCCCTCTCATTACTGGGGAACAGTACACCGATAAACTCATCTTT. Residues: CAFDTLPLITGEQYTDKLIF.

For this clone: A read error likely explains why the TCRdb protein, taken from a much larger clone, differs from this DNA's translation at residue 13; the protein shown is translated from the DNA. J is TRDJ2 and V is TRDV2; TRDD3 is a possible D gene (5 bases). The germline CDR1 and CDR2 sequences are GEAIGNYY and EKD. CDR3 length equals 17 residues. This chain's CDR3 is CACDTVNSGGLTTQLFF. CDR3 nucleotide sequence: TGTGCCTGTGACACCGTAAACTCCGGGGGGCTGACAACACAACTCTTCTTT.

The sample holds a few counts of this clone. With a much larger clone just one base away, this may be a read error. This sequence joins TRDV2 and TRDJ3; 11 positions match TRDD3. The CDR3 length is 19 residues. Germline loops: CDR1 GEAIGNYY, CDR2 EKD. The CDR3 loop reads CARDRGLLGDIGDTRQMFF. The CDR3 DNA is TGTGCCCGTGACCGGGGTTTACTGGGGGATATCGGGGACACCCGACAGATGTTTTTC.

For this clone: A read error is likely here: a far larger clone is one base away. The same CDR3 also results from other DNA sequences found in this sample. The J gene is TRDJ1, the V gene TRDV2; 10 bases align to TRDD3. CDR3 length: 16 residues. The germline V gene encodes CDR1 GEAIGNYY and CDR2 EKD. CDR3 in amino acids: CACDLLGDRGTDKLIF. The CDR3 nucleotides read TGTGCCTGTGATCTTCTGGGGGATAGAGGGACCGATAAACTCATCTTC.

This clone was seen a few times. Possible read error: a much larger clone is one base away. J is TRDJ1 and V is TRDV2; the D gene is possibly TRDD3 (5 bases). The CDR3 is 19 residues long. Germline V gene data show CDR1 as GEAIGNYY and CDR2 as EKD. The V gene lost 2 bases and the J gene lost 0 bases, with 24 bases spanning the gap. The CDR3 coding sequence is TGTGCCTGTGACATCGCCCCACTGGTGTCCCGGGCGTACACCGATAAACTCATCTTT. It yields the protein CACDIAPLVSRAYTDKLIF.

The chain uses TRDV1 and TRDJ1, with unresolved D. CDR1 and CDR2 from the germline V gene are TSWWSYY and QGS. V dropped 3 bases and J dropped 0 bases, with 11 bases sitting between them. The CDR3 extends over 15 amino acids. The CDR3 protein is CALGDHRSNTDKLIF. The CDR3 DNA reads TGTGCTCTTGGGGACCACCGATCGAACACCGATAAACTCATCTTT.

As regards this clone: Since a much larger clone is just one base distant, this may be a read error. This CDR3 reads CACGSLLRDTGSWDTRQMFF. The CDR3 DNA is TGTGCCTGTGGCTCGCTGTTGAGGGATACGGGCTCCTGGGACACCCGACAGATGTTTTTC. The genes are TRDV2 and TRDJ3, with TRDD3 identical over 8 bases. Trimming removed 5 bases from V and 0 bases from J; junction bases left unmatched: 14. This CDR3 region has 20 residues. Germline-derived CDR1 and CDR2 are GEAIGNYY and EKD.

This clone has more than one count but fewer than ten. The rearrangement joins TRDV1 to TRDJ1; D uncertain. V lost 4 bases and J 0 bases, leaving 21 bases between the germline ends. The CDR3 covers 18 residues. CDR1 and CDR2 from the germline V gene are TSWWSYY and QGS. The CDR3 sequence is CALGGTVARYGYTDKLIF. In DNA, the CDR3 is TGTGCTCTTGGGGGAACGGTCGCAAGATATGGGTACACCGATAAACTCATCTTT.

The sample holds a few counts of this clone. This likely traces to a read error, being one base from a far larger clone. The chain recombines TRDV2 with TRDJ3, with TRDD3 as a possible D gene (6 bases). Looked up from germline, CDR1 is GEAIGNYY and CDR2 is EKD. V shed 4 bases and J shed 1 base, with 22 bases lying between them. The CDR3 extends over 20 amino acids. The CDR3 nucleotides read TGTGCCTGTGATAGCCTAGTGAGAGATACGAAGTCCTGGGACACCCGACAGATGTTTTTC. Its translation is CACDSLVRDTKSWDTRQMFF.

This clone is classed as large (0.1 to 1%). Other DNA sequences in this specimen translate into the identical CDR3. V gene TRDV2 combines with J gene TRDJ1; 13 bases align to TRDD3. After removal of 4 bases from V and 4 bases from J, the junction contained 8 bases not matched to a gene. The germline V gene has CDR1 GEAIGNYY and CDR2 EKD. The CDR3 sequence is 16 residues long. CDR3 sequence reads: CACDTLLGDTVDKLIF. In nucleotides, the CDR3 is TGTGCCTGTGATACCCTACTGGGGGATACGGTCGATAAACTCATCTTT.

This clone was seen only a few times. A far larger clone is off by one base, so a read error is likely. Within the sample, other DNA sequences also encode this same CDR3. The rearrangement links TRDV2 to TRDJ1, with 7 positions matching TRDD3. The CDR3 loop spans 15 amino acids. CDR1 and CDR2 (germline): GEAIGNYY, EKD. CDR3 in amino acids: CACDGMGDLTDKLIF. The CDR3 DNA sequence: TGTGCCTGTGACGGTATGGGGGACCTCACCGATAAACTCATCTTC.

This clone was seen a handful of times. It differs at one base from a far larger clone, so likely a read error. The sample contains more than one DNA sequence encoding this CDR3. This chain links TRDV2 with TRDJ1, with TRDD3 matching 13 bases. Germline V CDR1 and CDR2: GEAIGNYY, EKD. The CDR3 runs 19 residues. The CDR3 region is CACDTLLLGDTGFTDKLIF. The CDR3 DNA reads TGTGCCTGCGACACCCTTTTACTGGGGGATACGGGGTTCACCGATAAACTCATCTTT.

This clone qualifies as large (0.1 to 1%). The chain carries TRDV2 and TRDJ1; 8 nucleotides line up with TRDD3. The germline V gene encodes CDR1 GEAIGNYY and CDR2 EKD. Unmatched junction bases numbered 17, after V lost 2 bases and J lost 1 base. The CDR3 sequence is 19 residues long. The CDR3 loop is CACDNLGYAGEKGTDKLIF. The CDR3 DNA follows: TGTGCCTGTGACAATTTGGGATACGCGGGGGAGAAAGGCACCGATAAACTCATCTTT.

This clone was picked up a small number of times. Other DNA sequences from this sample encode an identical CDR3 as well. This chain links TRDV1 with TRDJ1; D might be TRDD3 (6 bases). The V end lost 6 bases, the J end lost 0 bases, and 35 bases lay between the germline ends. This CDR3 spans 22 amino acids. Germline V lookup: CDR1 TSWWSYY, CDR2 QGS. This chain's CDR3 is CALGGRPPVPALLGRYTDKLIF. The CDR3 DNA is TGTGCTCTTGGCGGCCGGCCCCCAGTTCCTGCCTTACTGGGCCGGTACACCGATAAACTCATCTTT.

A few counts support this clone. This sequence is one base from a far larger clone and is likely a read error. The rearrangement joins TRDV2 to TRDJ1; possibly TRDD3 for D (5 bases). V dropped 1 base and J dropped 5 bases, with 13 bases sitting between them. The CDR3 extends over 14 amino acids. Germline CDR1 is GEAIGNYY and CDR2 is EKD. The CDR3 spells CACDTLHTMDKLIF. The CDR3 nucleotides are TGTGCCTGTGACACATTACATACGATGGATAAACTCATCTTT.

A word on this clone: The protein given by TCRdb reflects a much larger clone and differs at residue 12 from this DNA's translation, likely from a read error; the protein shown is the DNA's translation. The chain uses TRDV2 and TRDJ1; 9 bases agree with TRDD3. This CDR3 is built from 17 residues. Germline V gene sequence: CDR1 GEAIGNYY, CDR2 EKD. The V and J ends lost 3 bases and 4 bases, in that order; junction bases with no gene match: 14. CDR3 in amino acids: CACDSLLGDPLIDKLIF. In DNA form, the CDR3 reads TGTGCCTGTGACTCCTTACTGGGGGACCCACTCATCGATAAACTCATCTTT.

Relative to its sample, this clone is large (0.1 to 1%). At the DNA level, this CDR3 is encoded by other sequences in the same sample as well. This chain connects TRDV2 to TRDJ1; TRDD3 agrees at 9 bases. The CDR3 spans 16 residues. Germline CDR1 reads GEAIGNYY; CDR2 reads EKD. Trimming at V came to 1 base and at J to 0 bases, leaving 5 bases not matched to a gene. The CDR3 sequence is CACDTLGDPNTDKLIF. CDR3 DNA sequence: TGTGCCTGTGACACGCTGGGGGATCCCAACACCGATAAACTCATCTTT.

Sample share makes this clone large. The same CDR3 is also encoded by other DNA sequences in this sample. The chain carries TRDV2 and TRDJ1; 12 nucleotides agree with TRDD3. CDR3 length: 21 residues. The germline V gene has CDR1 GEAIGNYY and CDR2 EKD. J was trimmed by 3 bases and V by 1 base; bases with no gene match: 20. CDR3 nucleotide sequence: TGTGCCTGTGACACGGTCTGGGGGATACGCGCCGAGGAAATGGGGGCCGATAAACTCATCTTT. This encodes CACDTVWGIRAEEMGADKLIF.

This clone was picked up a small number of times. It is likely a read error: a sequence one base away is far more abundant. V gene TRDV2 combines with J gene TRDJ1; 7 bases line up with TRDD3. The V gene's germline CDR1 is GEAIGNYY and CDR2 EKD. This CDR3 has 15 residues. Losses at the gene ends were 3 bases for V and 0 bases for J; bases not matched to a gene: 6. CDR3 sequence reads: CACDPLGANTDKLIF. DNA of the CDR3: TGTGCCTGTGACCCTCTGGGGGCCAACACCGATAAACTCATCTTT.